The clone carrying this T cell receptor (beta chain) was counted between two and nine times. The target antigen is unknown. The data were obtained in a study of T cell repertoires in cytomegalovirus infection. Study overall: HLA-B-restricted CMV epitopes that are well studied were used alongside recently identified HLA-C-restricted ones. CMV infection plus the matching HLA type was flagged by public TCR beta signatures. Overall study results and limits: Ex vivo responses were dominated by HLA-C-restricted CMV-specific TCR beta clonotypes.

The V and J ends lost 9 bases and 0 bases respectively, with 15 bases between them. The germline CDR1 and CDR2 sequences are MDHEN and SYDVKM. The CDR3 totals 15 residues. A single record per CDR3 protein comes from TCRdb applying MiXCR to the reads. The sample has about 51,000 distinct CDR3 sequences, around 18% seen once; the top ten hold around 27%. This chain connects TRBV28 to TRBJ2-4; D is perhaps TRBD1 (6 bases). Sequences were derived from CD8+ T cells from cultured PBMCs, sampled from culture after CMV antigen stimulation. This receptor was obtained from a human donor in good health (CMV status not recorded). Some clones in this sample may be carry-over from other donors' samples. Here the CDR3 DNA reads TGTGCCAGTCAGACAGGTCGTCTAGCCAAAAACATTCAGTACTTC. Translated: CASQTGRLAKNIQYF.